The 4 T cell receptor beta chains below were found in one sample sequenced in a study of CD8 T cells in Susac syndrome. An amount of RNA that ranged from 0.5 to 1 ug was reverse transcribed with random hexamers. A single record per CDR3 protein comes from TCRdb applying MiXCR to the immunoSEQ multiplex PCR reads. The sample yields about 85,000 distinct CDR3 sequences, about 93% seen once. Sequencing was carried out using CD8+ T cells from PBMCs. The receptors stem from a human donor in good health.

This CDR3 is CASSYSQGSEGNTIYF. The CDR3 nucleotides are TGTGCCAGCAGTTACTCTCAGGGGTCGGAGGGAAACACCATATATTTT. The chain recombines TRBV6-5 with TRBJ1-3; possibly TRBD1 for D (6 bases). V was clipped by 0 bases and J by 4 bases, with 13 bases between them. Germline V gene lookup returns CDR1 MNHEY and CDR2 SVGAGI. The CDR3 is 16 residues long.

The DNA of the CDR3 is TGTGCCAGCAGCCCCGCCCCCGGCGGCTACTATGGCTACACCTTC. It specifies CASSPAPGGYYGYTF. The V and J genes are TRBV3-1 and TRBJ1-2, with D unclear. The CDR3 is 15 residues long. V was clipped by 4 bases and J by 3 bases, with 15 bases between them. Germline V CDR1 and CDR2: LGHDT, YNNKEL (reference sequence).

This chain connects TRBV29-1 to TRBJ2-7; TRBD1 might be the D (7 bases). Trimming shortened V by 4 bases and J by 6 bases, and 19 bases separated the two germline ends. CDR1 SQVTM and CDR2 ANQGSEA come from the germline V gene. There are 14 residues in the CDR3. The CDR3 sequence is CSVVLDREASEQYF. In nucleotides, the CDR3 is TGCAGCGTTGTACTCGACAGGGAGGCTAGCGAGCAGTACTTC.

Here the CDR3 DNA reads TGCAGTGCTAGAGGGACAGTGAACACTGAAGCTTTCTTT. Translating it yields CSARGTVNTEAFF. The chain couples TRBV20-1 to TRBJ1-1; weak D call: TRBD1 (6 bases). The CDR3 is 13 residues long. Deletions cut 1 base from V and 0 bases from J, with 6 bases between. Germline values: CDR1 DFQATT, CDR2 SNEGSKA (reference sequence).